Listed here are 25 T cell receptor beta chains from one sample, sequenced in a study of T-cell reconstitution after alpha-beta-depleted transplantation in children. Unique molecular identifiers featured in how the TCRbeta library was prepared. One entry per CDR3 protein results from TCRdb running MiXCR on the PCR reads. Seen here are around 140,000 distinct CDR3 sequences, around 8.5% observed once, and the top ten hold approximately 18%. The source was PBMCs, mostly from graft donor cells, collected 180 days after TCRalphabeta/CD19-depleted stem cell transplant. These receptors were taken from a female patient aged 2 to 10 who had a stem cell transplant for congenital amegakaryocytic thrombocytopenia, so the T cells may come from the graft donor.

This clonotype was detected a few times. The V gene is TRBV2, the J gene TRBJ2-6; tentative D call: TRBD1 (6 bases). With 7 bases removed from V and 5 bases from J, the gap between germline ends came to 27 bases. Per germline, CDR1 SNHLY and CDR2 FYNNEI. There are 19 residues in the CDR3. The CDR3 DNA reads TGTGCCAGCAAGGGGGTCGTGGGCGCCCTGGTCCTCTGGGCCAACGTCCTGACTTTC. This encodes CASKGVVGALVLWANVLTF. Drawing the rest from reference TRBV2 and TRBJ2-6, the complete variable domain is EPEVTQTPSHQVTQMGQEVILRCVPISNHLYFYWYRQILGQKVEFLVSFYNNEISEKSEIFDDQFSVERPDGSNFTLKIRSTKLEDSAMYFCASKGVVGALVLWANVLTFGAGSRLTVL.

This clonotype was seen ten or more times. This rearrangement joins TRBV28 to TRBJ1-6; D may be TRBD1 (6 bases). The germline V gene encodes CDR1 MDHEN and CDR2 SYDVKM. CDR3 length: 14 amino acids. V gave up 1 base and J gave up 5 bases, with 6 bases separating them. CDR3 residues: CASSLSGDNSPLHF. In nucleotides, the CDR3 is TGTGCCAGCAGTTTATCAGGGGATAATTCACCCCTCCACTTT.

The sample holds many counts of this clonotype. The chain recombines TRBV7-2 with TRBJ2-3; perhaps TRBD2 as D (5 bases). Germline-derived CDR1 and CDR2 are SGHTA and FQGNSA. Between the trimmed V and J ends, which lost 4 bases and 6 bases, there was a span of 14 bases. The CDR3 contains 14 residues. As DNA, the CDR3 is TGTGCCAGCAGCTGGGGTGGTGGGGAGGATACGCAGTATTTT. Amino acid sequence: CASSWGGGEDTQYF.

This clonotype was recorded many times. The V and J genes are TRBV20-1 and TRBJ1-5, with D possibly matching TRBD1 (6 bases). Germline assignment: CDR1 DFQATT and CDR2 SNEGSKA (reference sequence). The V gene lost 5 bases and the J gene lost 4 bases, with 9 bases spanning the gap. The length of the CDR3 is 12 residues. CDR3 in DNA: TGCAGTGCTTCGACAGGTAATCAGCCCCAGCATTTT. Its protein product is CSASTGNQPQHF.

In this sample, this clonotype turned up a few times. J is TRBJ1-1 and V is TRBV20-1, with D perhaps matching TRBD1 (6 bases). V was trimmed by 6 bases and J by 3 bases, leaving 17 bases between them. Germline CDR1 is DFQATT and CDR2 is SNEGSKA (reference sequence). CDR3 length: 14 amino acids. DNA of the CDR3: TGCAGTGCAATGACAGGCACCAAGGACACTGAAGCTTTCTTT. This sequence encodes CSAMTGTKDTEAFF.

This clonotype has ten or more counts. The gene calls are TRBV7-6 and TRBJ2-3; D ambiguous. From germline, CDR1 is SGHVS and CDR2 FNYEAQ. The CDR3 covers 13 residues. Trimming cost V 2 bases and J 4 bases, with 7 bases left between them. The CDR3, as DNA: TGTGCCAGCAGCTTAATGACCTCAGATACGCAGTATTTT. As protein: CASSLMTSDTQYF.

This clonotype has a count of ten or more. The chain carries TRBV10-3 and TRBJ2-7, with 8 bases lining up with TRBD2. This CDR3 comprises 14 residues. Germline V CDR1 and CDR2: ENHRY, SYGVKD. V gave up 6 bases and J gave up 2 bases; unmatched junction bases: 6. This chain's CDR3 is CAIRLSGSTYEQYF. As DNA, the CDR3 is TGTGCCATCAGGCTCAGCGGGAGTACCTACGAGCAGTACTTC.

This clonotype has a count of ten or more. V and J are TRBV7-2 and TRBJ2-2; TRBD2 agrees at 7 bases. Per the germline V gene, CDR1 is SGHTA and CDR2 is FQGNSA. The CDR3 is 19 residues long. V shed 0 bases, J shed 0 bases, and the junction held 10 bases outside the gene matches. The CDR3 region has the DNA TGTGCCAGCAGCTTAGCCCTCCCAGCGGGGCCTTCGAACACCGGGGAGCTGTTTTTT. Its translation: CASSLALPAGPSNTGELFF.

Many counts were recorded for this clonotype. The chain combines TRBV20-1 with TRBJ2-5; possibly TRBD1 or TRBD2 for D (5 bases each). Trimming cost V 6 bases and J 5 bases, with 19 bases left between them. In germline, CDR1 is DFQATT, CDR2 SNEGSKA (reference sequence). The CDR3 is 14 residues long. CDR3 region: CSARRDLWDETQYF. The CDR3 DNA reads as TGCAGTGCCCGACGGGACCTCTGGGACGAGACCCAGTACTTC.

This clonotype was counted at least ten times. The V call is TRBV10-3, the J call TRBJ1-6, with D hard to call. The germline CDR1 and CDR2 sequences are ENHRY and SYGVKD. The CDR3 covers 13 residues. Trimming pared 8 bases from V and 10 bases from J, leaving 15 bases between. CDR3 protein: CAIQQTPRSPLHF. The CDR3 DNA reads TGTGCCATCCAACAGACCCCTCGGTCACCCCTCCACTTT.

This clonotype occurred many times. The chain employs TRBV12-3 or TRBV12-4 and TRBJ2-7, with D uncertain. Deletions cut 5 bases from V and 2 bases from J, with 10 bases between. This CDR3 has 13 residues. In DNA, the CDR3 is TGTGCCAGCAGTCACCTCAGGACCTACGAGCAGTACTTC. This sequence encodes CASSHLRTYEQYF.

In this sample, this clonotype turned up many times. The chain joins TRBV5-1 to TRBJ2-7, with 7 bases identical to TRBD1. V lost 0 bases to trimming and J lost 1 base; unmatched junction nucleotides: 4. Germline CDR1 reads SGHRS; CDR2 reads YFSETQ. The CDR3 runs to 15 residues. The CDR3 DNA follows: TGCGCCAGCAGCTTGGGGCCGGGACAGTCCTACGAGCAGTACTTC. It yields the protein CASSLGPGQSYEQYF.

The rearrangement links TRBV28 to TRBJ1-4; D gene ambiguous. Trimming took off 6 bases at V and 13 bases at J, with 33 bases between the two ends. The CDR3 spans 18 residues. In germline, CDR1 is MDHEN, CDR2 SYDVKM. Here the CDR3 DNA reads TGTGCCAGCAGGATGGGTGGACGGAGTACCCTTCACATTAAAGCACTGTTTTTT. This codes for CASRMGGRSTLHIKALFF.

About this clonotype itself: A much larger clone differs by one base, so this may be a read error. The chain links TRBV25-1 to TRBJ2-5; D possibly corresponds to TRBD2 (6 bases). The CDR3 consists of 14 residues. Germline loops: CDR1 MGHDK, CDR2 SYGVNS. V lost 1 base and J 4 bases, leaving 10 bases between the germline ends. Written as DNA, the CDR3 is TGTGCCAGCAGTGAATCCGGGGGTTTAGAGACCCAGTACTTC. As protein: CASSESGGLETQYF.

A few counts support this clonotype. This chain joins TRBV20-1 and TRBJ2-3, with TRBD1 matching over 7 bases. CDR1 and CDR2 (germline): DFQATT, SNEGSKA (reference sequence). This CDR3 comprises 14 residues. The ends lost 3 bases at V and 4 bases at J; junction bases unmatched: 7. The CDR3, as DNA: TGCAGTGCTAGGGAAGACAGGGTGGCAGATACGCAGTATTTT. Amino acid sequence: CSAREDRVADTQYF.

This clonotype appeared a few times. V and J are TRBV6-5 and TRBJ2-1, with a weak D call TRBD2 (7 bases). V was trimmed by 2 bases and J by 5 bases, leaving 13 bases between them. This CDR3 has 15 residues. Germline values: CDR1 MNHEY, CDR2 SVGAGI. CDR3 residues: CASSYTAGHNNEQFF. As DNA, the CDR3 is TGTGCCAGCAGTTACACAGCGGGACACAACAATGAGCAGTTCTTC.

A word on this clonotype: The junction shows a germline mismatch at one end, possibly a read error. The J gene is TRBJ2-4, the V gene TRBV28; 11 nucleotides agree with TRBD1. The CDR3 runs to 17 residues. Germline V gene data show CDR1 as MDHEN and CDR2 as SYDVKM. The CDR3: CASSLAGQGAAKNSQYF. The DNA for the CDR3 is TGTGCCAGCAGTTTAGCCGGACAGGGGGCGGCCAAAAACAGTCAGTACTTC.

In this sample, this clonotype turned up many times. J is TRBJ2-1 and V is TRBV24-1; the D gene is possibly TRBD2 (5 bases). Trimming took 4 bases from V and 5 from J, leaving 14 bases between them. Germline CDR1 KGHDR, CDR2 SFDVKD. The CDR3 runs to 15 residues. The CDR3 bases are TGTGCCACCAGTGACCCGCATCCGGGAAACAATGAGCAGTTCTTC. Translating it yields CATSDPHPGNNEQFF.

This clonotype was found many times. CDR3 bases: TGCGCCAGCAGCGAAAGACTCACCGGAGATACGCAGTATTTT. This gives the protein CASSERLTGDTQYF. The chain links TRBV5-1 to TRBJ2-3, with unresolved D. The ends were cut back, 4 bases at V and 5 bases at J, with 14 bases in the middle. Germline CDR1 reads SGHRS; CDR2 reads YFSETQ. The CDR3 is 14 amino acids.

This clonotype was picked up many times. J is TRBJ2-1 and V is TRBV3-1; 12 positions agree with TRBD2. V was pared by 4 bases and J by 7 bases, with 8 bases of the junction left unmatched. Germline V gene sequence: CDR1 LGHDT, CDR2 YNNKEL (reference sequence). This CDR3 is built from 16 residues. The CDR3 region is CASSPPTSGSFNEQFF. CDR3 bases: TGTGCCAGCAGCCCACCGACTAGCGGGAGTTTTAATGAGCAGTTCTTC.

This rearrangement joins TRBV29-1 to TRBJ1-1, with D unresolved. This CDR3 is 12 amino acids long. From germline, CDR1 is SQVTM and CDR2 ANQGSEA. Trimming pared 4 bases from V and 4 bases from J, leaving 10 bases between. CDR3 sequence: CSVVWGGTEAFF. In DNA form, the CDR3 reads TGCAGCGTTGTATGGGGAGGCACTGAAGCTTTCTTT. The complete variable domain, with remaining parts taken from reference TRBV29-1 and TRBJ1-1, reads SAVISQKPSRDICQRGTSLTIQCQVDSQVTMMFWYRQQPGQSLTLIATANQGSEATYESGFVIDKFPISRPNLTFSTLTVSNMSPEDSSIYLCSVVWGGTEAFFGQGTRLTVV.

This clonotype was observed many times. The chain recombines TRBV5-5 with TRBJ2-5; D is unclear. The CDR3 spans 14 residues. Trimming took 3 bases from V and 1 from J, leaving 10 bases between them. CDR1 is SGHKS, CDR2 YYEKEE, per germline (reference sequence). This CDR3 is CASSWDRVQETQYF. CDR3 sequence (DNA): TGTGCCAGCAGCTGGGATAGAGTCCAAGAGACCCAGTACTTC.

The chain recombines TRBV12-3 or TRBV12-4 with TRBJ1-5; 8 nucleotides agree with TRBD1. This CDR3 spans 15 amino acids. The junction had 6 bases not matched to a gene; V was cut back by 6 bases and J by 2 bases. The CDR3 DNA reads TGTGCCAGCAGCCGGACAGGGAAGGGCAATCAGCCCCAGCATTTT. It specifies CASSRTGKGNQPQHF.

Ten or more counts support this clonotype. The chain has TRBV5-1 and TRBJ2-5; no definite D call. The CDR3 is 16 amino acids. The V and J ends lost 0 bases and 0 bases respectively, with 12 bases between them. Germline V gene sequence: CDR1 SGHRS, CDR2 YFSETQ. The DNA for the CDR3 is TGCGCCAGCAGCTTGGCTTGGCGTCCCAACCAAGAGACCCAGTACTTC. Residues: CASSLAWRPNQETQYF.

This clonotype came up a few times. The V and J genes are TRBV28 and TRBJ2-7; maybe TRBD2 (5 bases). Between the trimmed V and J ends, which lost 9 bases and 3 bases, there was a span of 15 bases. Germline CDR1 reads MDHEN; CDR2 reads SYDVKM. The CDR3 runs 13 residues. For the CDR3, the DNA is TGTGCCAGTCGGACCCGCGGAGGCTACGAGCAGTACTTC. It encodes CASRTRGGYEQYF.